The rows below give T cell receptor beta chains drawn from one sample of a study of response to subunit inactivated influenza vaccine. TCRdb fed the RT-PCR reads into MiXCR, producing one record per CDR3 protein. This table holds about 700,000 distinct CDR3 sequences, 15% to 19% found once. Specimen: PBMCs from blood, collected roughly 13 days after vaccination. All receptors derive from a man in his fifties or sixties who received an inactivated influenza vaccine. The CDR3 runs from the conserved cysteine through the conserved F or W. D genes are given only for firm matches. The size entry is marked missing in some rows and otherwise reads once, few, many or a size class.

CDR3 protein	CDR3 DNA	V gene	J gene	D gene	clone size
CASSLKGGSLSYNEQFF	TGCGCCAGCAGCTTGAAAGGCGGGAGCCTCTCCTACAATGAGCAGTTCTTC	TRBV5-1	TRBJ2-1	TRBD2	.
CASSFRPGTAYEQYF	TGTGCCAGCAGTTTTCGCCCCGGGACAGCGTACGAGCAGTACTTC	TRBV28	TRBJ2-7	TRBD1	.
CASSLAPAVAYSPHIYEQYF	TGTGCCAGCAGCTTAGCGCCGGCCGTAGCCTATTCACCCCACATCTACGAGCAGTACTTC	TRBV7-2	TRBJ2-7	.	few
CSGRVPATGTQYF	TGCAGTGGACGAGTCCCTGCCACTGGTACGCAGTATTTT	TRBV20-1	TRBJ2-3	.	.
CASRMANTEAFF	TGTGCCAGCCGGATGGCGAACACTGAAGCTTTCTTT	TRBV6-2/TRBV6-3	TRBJ1-1	.	.
CASSQDPTRQAAFF	TGCGCCAGCAGCCAAGATCCGACGAGACAGGCAGCTTTCTTT	TRBV4-3	TRBJ1-1	.	.
CASSQPDRGGFREQYF	TGCGCCAGCAGCCAACCCGACAGGGGTGGATTTCGCGAGCAGTACTTC	TRBV4-1	TRBJ2-7	TRBD1	few
CASGRTSGRTYNEQFF	TGCGCCAGCGGCCGGACTAGCGGGAGGACATACAATGAGCAGTTCTTC	TRBV4-3	TRBJ2-1	TRBD2	few
CASSLVESFGRDDGEQYF	TGTGCCAGCAGCTTAGTAGAGAGTTTTGGGCGGGACGATGGAGAGCAGTACTTC	TRBV11-2	TRBJ2-7	.	few
CASSQDYGAGDTQYF	TGCGCCAGCAGCCAAGATTACGGGGCGGGAGATACGCAGTATTTT	TRBV4-3	TRBJ2-3	.	.
CASSLVGLAANEQFF	TGCGCCAGCAGCTTGGTGGGACTAGCGGCCAATGAGCAGTTCTTC	TRBV5-1	TRBJ2-1	TRBD2	many
CASSRALGTKNIQYF	TGTGCCAGCAGCCGAGCTTTAGGAACCAAAAACATTCAGTACTTC	TRBV7-2	TRBJ2-4	.	few
CASSSDRVLGTQYF	TGTGCCAGCAGCTCCGACAGGGTATTGGGGACCCAGTACTTC	TRBV7-2	TRBJ2-5	TRBD1	few
CATSRTSGRTDTQYF	TGTGCCACCAGTCGGACTAGCGGACGCACAGATACGCAGTATTTT	TRBV24-1	TRBJ2-3	TRBD2	few
CASSQDPYYEQYF	TGTGCCAGCAGCCAAGACCCCTATTACGAGCAGTACTTC	TRBV4-2	TRBJ2-7	.	.
CASSQDIRDSPRGLYEQYF	TGTGCCAGCAGCCAGGATATTAGGGACAGCCCCAGGGGGCTCTACGAGCAGTACTTC	TRBV3-1	TRBJ2-7	TRBD1	.
CASSLVAGLRFF	TGTGCCAGCAGCTTAGTAGCGGGACTGAGGTTCTTC	TRBV7-8	TRBJ2-1	TRBD2	.
CASSAQETQYF	TGTGCCAGCAGCGCCCAAGAGACCCAGTACTTC	TRBV5-1	TRBJ2-5	.	many
CASSQRTSRDEQYF	TGTGCCAGCAGTCAGAGGACTAGTCGGGACGAGCAGTACTTC	TRBV12-3/TRBV12-4	TRBJ2-7	TRBD2	few
CASSYPSTNQPQHF	TGTGCCAGCAGTTACCCATCTACTAATCAGCCCCAGCATTTT	TRBV6-2/TRBV6-3	TRBJ1-5	.	many
CAISPRDSGNTIYF	TGTGCCATCAGCCCCCGCGACTCTGGAAACACCATATATTTT	TRBV10-3	TRBJ1-3	.	few
CASSLGYRAPYEQYF	TGTGCCAGCAGTTTAGGTTATCGGGCTCCCTACGAGCAGTACTTC	TRBV27	TRBJ2-7	.	.
CASSYGSGGNYGYTF	TGTGCCAGCAGTTACGGGTCGGGAGGCAACTATGGCTACACCTTC	TRBV6-5	TRBJ1-2	.	.
CASSLRRGGGYNEQFF	TGTGCCAGCAGCCTTAGAAGGGGCGGGGGCTACAATGAGCAGTTCTTC	TRBV12-3/TRBV12-4	TRBJ2-1	TRBD2	few
CASSRGQGVATEAFF	TGCGCCAGCAGCCGGGGACAGGGAGTGGCGACTGAAGCTTTCTTT	TRBV5-1	TRBJ1-1	TRBD1	.